A single sample is the source of the 31 T cell receptor beta chains below, sequenced in a study of beta chain features in type 1 diabetes. Study results and limitations: Across all four CD4+ subsets, people with type 1 diabetes showed modestly shorter TCRB CDR3s.

The whole isolated RNA underwent reverse transcription, so sequencing captured expressed TCRB transcripts. Sequenced by immunoSEQ multiplex PCR; TCRdb stores in-frame clones only, minus some. The data hold 93,000 or so clones, with 28% observed a single time. These TCRs are of unknown antigen specificity. Sequencing used central memory CD4+ T cells from blood. Every receptor here comes from a woman between 18 and 29 years old with type 1 diabetes.

This chain uses TRBV10-3 with TRBJ2-7; the D gene is possibly TRBD2 (5 bases). CDR3 length: 14 residues. V was trimmed by 8 bases and J by 5 bases, leaving 19 bases between them. From germline, CDR1 is ENHRY and CDR2 SYGVKD. The CDR3 loop reads CAIQPSILPNEQYF. For the CDR3, the DNA is TGTGCCATCCAGCCTAGCATCCTCCCGAACGAGCAGTACTTC.

The J gene is TRBJ2-1, the V gene TRBV7-2; TRBD1 matches at 10 bases. The germline V gene has CDR1 SGHTA and CDR2 FQGNSA. This CDR3 spans 15 amino acids. The junction had 6 bases not matched to a gene; V was cut back by 3 bases and J by 7 bases. CDR3 nucleotide sequence: TGTGCCAGCAGCTTTCGGACAGGGGGGGAAAATGAGCAGTTCTTC. Translating it yields CASSFRTGGENEQFF.

V usage is TRBV15 and J usage is TRBJ1-1; the D is unclear. The CDR3 contains 15 residues. Germline V CDR1 and CDR2: LNHNV, YYDKDF (reference sequence). V lost 0 bases and J lost 6, with 14 bases in between. CDR3 DNA: TGTGCCACCAGCAGAGATCCGCCGGTTAGTGCTGAAGCTTTCTTT. Translation: CATSRDPPVSAEAFF.

V is TRBV28 and J is TRBJ1-2, with D uncertain. This CDR3 has 13 residues. In germline, CDR1 is MDHEN, CDR2 SYDVKM. V lost 5 bases to trimming and J lost 3 bases, with 10 bases between them. The CDR3 spells CASSAYTYYGYTF. In DNA form, the CDR3 reads TGTGCCAGCAGTGCGTATACTTACTATGGCTACACCTTC.

V is TRBV19 and J is TRBJ2-3, with 7 bases lining up with TRBD2. V lost 5 bases, J lost 2 bases, and 7 bases stayed unmatched. CDR3 length: 15 residues. Looked up from germline, CDR1 is LNHDA and CDR2 is SQIVND (reference sequence). CDR3: CASSPVSGVTDTQYF. In DNA, the CDR3 is TGTGCCAGTAGTCCAGTGAGCGGGGTCACAGATACGCAGTATTTT.

V gene TRBV10-3 combines with J gene TRBJ2-5, with 8 bases aligning to TRBD1. CDR3 length: 15 amino acids. The trim removed 3 bases at V and 2 bases at J, leaving 5 bases unmatched. Germline V gene lookup returns CDR1 ENHRY and CDR2 SYGVKD. CDR3 protein: CAISDGQGGQETQYF. In DNA form, the CDR3 reads TGTGCCATCAGTGACGGACAGGGAGGACAAGAGACCCAGTACTTC.

This chain links TRBV23-1 with TRBJ2-5; 10 positions match TRBD2. TRBV23-1 is an ORF for which the function is uncertain. V was clipped by 1 base and J by 5 bases; unmatched bases: 10. CDR3 length: 17 residues. The CDR3 sequence: CASSQWPSGRICETQYF. The CDR3 DNA reads TGCGCCAGCAGTCAATGGCCTAGCGGGAGAATCTGCGAGACCCAGTACTTC.

V gene TRBV5-1 combines with J gene TRBJ1-2; D unclear. The CDR3 totals 16 residues. Trimming took 2 bases from V and 5 from J, leaving 19 bases between them. CDR1 is SGHRS, CDR2 YFSETQ, per germline. The CDR3 coding sequence is TGCGCCAGCAGCTTTGCCGACCACAGCAGGCCGTATGGCTACACCTTC. It encodes CASSFADHSRPYGYTF.

This clone was picked up a small number of times. J is TRBJ2-5 and V is TRBV2; weak D call: TRBD2 (5 bases). The V end lost 5 bases, the J end lost 4 bases, and 23 bases lay between the germline ends. The CDR3 loop spans 17 amino acids. The germline gives CDR1 SNHLY, CDR2 FYNNEI. The CDR3 DNA reads TGTGCCAGCAGTCGGGAAGGGCTAAGCCGCGTGGGAGAGACCCAGTACTTC. As protein: CASSREGLSRVGETQYF.

The V gene is TRBV19, the J gene TRBJ1-5; D call uncertain. V was cut by 9 bases and J by 5 bases, with 14 bases left in between. The CDR3 is 13 amino acids. The germline V gene has CDR1 LNHDA and CDR2 SQIVND (reference sequence). The CDR3 sequence: CASKRSGDQPQHF. The DNA for the CDR3 is TGTGCCAGCAAAAGGTCGGGTGATCAGCCCCAGCATTTT.

This clone was counted between two and nine times. The chain employs TRBV7-2 and TRBJ2-3; 9 positions agree with TRBD1. Trimming removed 7 bases from V and 3 bases from J; junction bases left unmatched: 8. Germline V gene lookup returns CDR1 SGHTA and CDR2 FQGNSA. CDR3 length: 15 amino acids. CDR3 sequence reads: CASKRPGQGTDTQYF. CDR3 DNA: TGTGCCAGCAAACGACCGGGACAGGGAACAGATACGCAGTATTTT.

This clone has only a few counts. This chain uses TRBV27 with TRBJ2-3; 8 bases line up with TRBD2. Germline V lookup: CDR1 MNHEY, CDR2 SMNVEV (reference sequence). V trimming: 7 bases; J trimming: 7 bases; junction bases outside the gene matches: 10. This CDR3 spans 14 amino acids. The CDR3 coding sequence is TGTGCCAGCATTGAGAGTGGCGGGAGGAATACGCAGTATTTT. It codes for CASIESGGRNTQYF.

This clone appeared a few times. The chain carries TRBV29-1 and TRBJ2-2; the match to TRBD1 covers 9 bases. Germline V gene lookup returns CDR1 SQVTM and CDR2 ANQGSEA. The CDR3 has 16 amino acids. Unmatched junction bases numbered 12, after V lost 7 bases and J lost 3 bases. The CDR3 is CSARSGTGYYTGELFF. CDR3 coding DNA: TGCAGCGCAAGATCCGGGACAGGGTATTACACCGGGGAGCTGTTTTTT.

About this clone itself: The same CDR3 can be traced to other DNA sequences in this sample. The J gene is TRBJ2-5, the V gene TRBV18; 12 positions agree with TRBD1. Germline-derived CDR1 and CDR2 are KGHSH and LQKENI. Trimming at V came to 6 bases and at J to 5 bases, leaving 7 bases not matched to a gene. This CDR3 is built from 15 residues. Here the CDR3 DNA reads TGTGCCAGCTCTCGAGGGACAGGGGGCGAGGAGACCCAGTACTTC. This sequence encodes CASSRGTGGEETQYF. Combining the CDR3 with reference TRBV18 and TRBJ2-5 gives the whole variable domain NAGVMQNPRHLVRRRGQEARLRCSPMKGHSHVYWYRQLPEEGLKFMVYLQKENIIDESGMPKERFSAEFPKEGPSILRIQQVVRGDSAAYFCASSRGTGGEETQYFGPGTRLLVL.

In its sample, this clone was seen a few times. The chain combines TRBV7-9 with TRBJ2-1, with 13 bases lining up with TRBD2. CDR1 is SEHNR and CDR2 is FQNEAQ in the germline V gene (reference sequence). Trimming took 5 bases from V and 3 from J; bases not matched to a gene: 7. This CDR3 has 17 residues. The CDR3 reads CASSPRTSGSGYNEQFF. The CDR3 bases are TGTGCCAGCAGCCCCCGGACTAGCGGGAGTGGCTACAATGAGCAGTTCTTC. The full variable domain, rest sourced from reference TRBV7-9 and TRBJ2-1, is DTGVSQNPRHKITKRGQNVTFRCDPISEHNRLYWYRQTLGQGPEFLTYFQNEAQLEKSRLLSDRFSAERPKGSFSTLEIQRTEQGDSAMYLCASSPRTSGSGYNEQFFGPGTRLTVL.

V and J are TRBV6-5 and TRBJ2-6; D is possibly TRBD2 (5 bases). CDR3 length: 15 amino acids. The germline CDR1 and CDR2 sequences are MNHEY and SVGAGI. The germline V and J ends were trimmed by 4 bases and 0 bases, with 7 bases remaining between them. For the CDR3, the DNA is TGTGCCAGCAGTTTCGGAGGCTCTGGGGCCAACGTCCTGACTTTC. The encoded protein is CASSFGGSGANVLTF.

The gene calls are TRBV10-3 and TRBJ2-1, with D hard to call. The CDR3 spans 12 residues. From germline, CDR1 is ENHRY and CDR2 SYGVKD. Trimming took off 7 bases at V and 6 bases at J, with 10 bases between the two ends. The CDR3 DNA reads as TGTGCCATCAAAGGCGGCCCCAATGAGCAGTTCTTC. Residues: CAIKGGPNEQFF.

In this sample, this clone turned up a few times. This chain joins TRBV9 and TRBJ1-1; maybe TRBD1 (6 bases). The germline V gene encodes CDR1 SGDLS and CDR2 YYNGEE. The CDR3 totals 14 residues. Deletions cut 7 bases from V and 0 bases from J, with 13 bases between. CDR3 loop: CASGGASMNTEAFF. In DNA form, the CDR3 reads TGTGCCAGCGGGGGGGCATCCATGAACACTGAAGCTTTCTTT.

This clone has only a few counts. V usage is TRBV15 and J usage is TRBJ2-7; 8 bases agree with TRBD2. J gave up 3 bases and V 0 bases, and 13 bases lay outside the gene matches. The germline V gene encodes CDR1 LNHNV and CDR2 YYDKDF (reference sequence). The CDR3 is made up of 18 amino acids. The CDR3 nucleotides read TGTGCCACCAGCAGAGATTTCCCGGACCCAGCGGGAGTCTACGAGCAGTACTTC. Protein product: CATSRDFPDPAGVYEQYF.

The rearrangement links TRBV5-1 to TRBJ2-6; 8 bases agree with TRBD1. This CDR3 has 18 residues. Germline V lookup: CDR1 SGHRS, CDR2 YFSETQ. The J segment lost 0 bases and the V segment lost 4 bases, leaving 9 bases of the junction unmatched. CDR3 nucleotide sequence: TGCGCCAGCAGCCACCACGACAGGGGCCCCTCTGGGGCCAACGTCCTGACTTTC. It translates to CASSHHDRGPSGANVLTF.

In its sample, this clone was seen a few times. This rearrangement joins TRBV6-6 to TRBJ2-5; TRBD1 might be the D (6 bases). The CDR3 spans 12 residues. Deletions cut 8 bases from V and 3 bases from J, with 10 bases between. The germline V gene has CDR1 MNHNY and CDR2 SVGAGI (reference sequence). The CDR3 sequence: CASGHREETQYF. The DNA of the CDR3 is TGTGCCAGCGGACACAGGGAAGAGACCCAGTACTTC.

This clone appeared a few times. The gene calls are TRBV7-2 and TRBJ1-2; D possibly corresponds to TRBD1 (6 bases). V gave up 1 base and J gave up 7 bases, with 7 bases separating them. The CDR3 is 12 residues long. The V gene's germline CDR1 is SGHTA and CDR2 FQGNSA. CDR3 DNA: TGTGCCAGCAGCTTAGTGGGGGCTGGCTACACCTTC. Residues: CASSLVGAGYTF.

A few counts support this clone. The chain carries TRBV7-9 and TRBJ2-1; no clear D. Trimming removed 1 base from V and 12 bases from J, with 10 bases in between. Germline assignment: CDR1 SEHNR and CDR2 FQNEAQ (reference sequence). The CDR3 is 12 amino acids. CDR3 DNA: TGTGCCAGCAGCTTAGGAGAGGCTCGGCAGTTCTTC. This gives the protein CASSLGEARQFF.

The chain combines TRBV19 with TRBJ2-5; 8 bases fit TRBD1. This CDR3 has 14 residues. Germline V lookup: CDR1 LNHDA, CDR2 SQIVND (reference sequence). With V trimmed by 3 bases and J by 5 bases, 5 bases remained unmatched. The CDR3 coding sequence is TGTGCCAGTAGTATGACAGGGGTAAGGGAGACCCAGTACTTC. Translating it yields CASSMTGVRETQYF.

Here the CDR3 reads CASGGRLGRFNYNEQFF. For the CDR3, the DNA is TGCGCCAGCGGGGGGCGTCTCGGGAGGTTCAATTACAATGAGCAGTTCTTC. The chain is built from TRBV5-1 and TRBJ2-1, with D perhaps TRBD2 (7 bases). Deletions cut 7 bases from V and 4 bases from J, with 24 bases between. The CDR3 consists of 17 residues. Germline V gene data show CDR1 as SGHRS and CDR2 as YFSETQ.

This clone was picked up a small number of times. The chain employs TRBV4-2 and TRBJ2-5; D unresolved. CDR1 is LGHNA, CDR2 YNFKEQ, per germline. The V gene lost 0 bases and the J gene lost 2 bases, with 7 bases spanning the gap. This CDR3 comprises 14 residues. CDR3 sequence reads: CASSQDGRQETQYF. Here the CDR3 DNA reads TGTGCCAGCAGCCAAGATGGCAGGCAAGAGACCCAGTACTTC.

This chain connects TRBV5-1 to TRBJ2-5; 11 bases align to TRBD2. The CDR3 contains 16 residues. CDR1 is SGHRS and CDR2 is YFSETQ in the germline V gene. The junction had 7 bases not matched to a gene; V was cut back by 1 base and J by 5 bases. The CDR3: CASSLWTGTSGETQYF. Here the CDR3 DNA reads TGCGCCAGCAGCTTGTGGACCGGGACTAGCGGTGAGACCCAGTACTTC.

The count of this clone is one. This sequence joins TRBV9 and TRBJ1-2; no clear D. There are 14 residues in the CDR3. Trimming pared 0 bases from V and 4 bases from J, leaving 10 bases between. The germline gives CDR1 SGDLS, CDR2 YYNGEE. DNA of the CDR3: TGTGCCAGCAGCGTAGGGGGAGGTCCCTATGGCTACACCTTC. It translates to CASSVGGGPYGYTF.

This clone occurred a few times. The chain couples TRBV19 to TRBJ1-1; 7 bases map to TRBD1. The V segment lost 5 bases and the J segment 3 bases; nucleotides outside the gene matches: 6. The CDR3 is 14 amino acids. From germline, CDR1 is LNHDA and CDR2 SQIVND (reference sequence). CDR3 coding DNA: TGTGCCAGTAGTTCAACCGGACAGGACACTGAAGCTTTCTTT. This translates into CASSSTGQDTEAFF.

This clone appeared a few times. The V call is TRBV11-2, the J call TRBJ2-1; 9 nucleotides agree with TRBD1. CDR1 and CDR2 (germline): SGHAT, FQNNGV. The CDR3 is 15 amino acids. V lost 4 bases, J lost 1 base, and 2 bases stayed unmatched. In DNA, the CDR3 is TGTGCCAGCAGCTCTGGACAGGGGTCCTACAATGAGCAGTTCTTC. It is translated as CASSSGQGSYNEQFF.

The chain recombines TRBV19 with TRBJ1-4, with 8 bases that match TRBD1. CDR1 is LNHDA, CDR2 SQIVND, per germline (reference sequence). After removal of 5 bases from V and 7 bases from J, the junction contained 9 bases not matched to a gene. This CDR3 is 15 amino acids long. The CDR3 reads CASSPQGARGEKLFF. Here the CDR3 DNA reads TGTGCCAGTAGTCCGCAGGGGGCTCGGGGTGAAAAACTGTTTTTT. The full variable domain, completed using reference TRBV19 and TRBJ1-4, is DGGITQSPKYLFRKEGQNVTLSCEQNLNHDAMYWYRQDPGQGLRLIYYSQIVNDFQKGDIAEGYSVSREKKESFPLTVTSAQKNPTAFYLCASSPQGARGEKLFFGSGTQLSVL.